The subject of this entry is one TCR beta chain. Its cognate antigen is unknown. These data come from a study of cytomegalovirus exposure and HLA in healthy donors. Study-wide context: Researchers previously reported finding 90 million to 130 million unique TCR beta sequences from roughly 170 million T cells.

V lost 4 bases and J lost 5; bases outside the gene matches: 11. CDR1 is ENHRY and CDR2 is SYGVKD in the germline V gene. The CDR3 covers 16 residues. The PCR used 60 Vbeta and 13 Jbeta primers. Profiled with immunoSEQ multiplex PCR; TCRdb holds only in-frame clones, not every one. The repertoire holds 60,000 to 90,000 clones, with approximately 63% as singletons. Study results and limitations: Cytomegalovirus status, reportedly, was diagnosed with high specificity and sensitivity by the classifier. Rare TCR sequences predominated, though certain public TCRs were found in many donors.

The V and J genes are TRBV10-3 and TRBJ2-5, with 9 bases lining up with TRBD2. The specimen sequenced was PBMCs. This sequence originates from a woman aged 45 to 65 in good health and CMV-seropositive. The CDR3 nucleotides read TGTGCCATCAGTGGGGATAGCGGGAGTCTGGCTGAGACCCAGTACTTC. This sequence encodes CAISGDSGSLAETQYF.